This T cell receptor (beta chain) emerged from a study of cytomegalovirus exposure and HLA in healthy donors. Germline V lookup: CDR1 MNHNY, CDR2 SVGAGI (reference sequence). V was cut by 4 bases and J by 6 bases, with 13 bases left in between. The CDR3 runs 14 residues. PCR involved 60 Vbeta and 13 Jbeta primers. Clones were read by immunoSEQ multiplex PCR, and TCRdb kept only the in-frame ones, dropping some. The specimen's table records fewer than 200,000 clones. Whole-study findings and limits: Altogether, around 160 TCR beta chains were recorded as cytomegalovirus-associated. Near-uniform donor sequencing depth was presumed by presence/absence analyses.

A remark on this clone: Its antigen remains unidentified.

This clonotype originated in a man younger than 40 in good health and CMV-seronegative. Sequencing input: PBMCs. The chain uses TRBV6-6 and TRBJ2-1, with a weak D call TRBD2 (5 bases). CDR3 in amino acids: CASSLLGAPNEQFF. The CDR3 nucleotides read TGTGCCAGCAGTTTACTAGGAGCTCCCAATGAGCAGTTCTTC.